The next 32 T cell receptor beta chains were all read from a single sample in a study of human T cells and chemical hapten exposure. The time point denotes: patch test 1, 2 weeks after DPC sensitization. Treatment here: therapeutic diphenylcyclopropenone sensitization with weekly scalp DPC. TCRdb called the RACE reads again in MiXCR, with one record for every CDR3 protein. The table has 150,000 to 200,000 distinct CDR3 sequences, about 15% seen once; the top ten hold about 1.7%. The material was whole blood, obtained in connection with sensitization to the hapten diphenylcyclopropenone (DPC). These receptors originate from a woman in her 30s with alopecia areata. Some clones in this sample may be carry-over from other donors' samples.

This clonotype was recorded a few times. V gene TRBV5-1 combines with J gene TRBJ1-5; 9 positions agree with TRBD1. This CDR3 comprises 15 residues. From germline, CDR1 is SGHRS and CDR2 YFSETQ. The junction had 4 bases not matched to a gene; V was cut back by 3 bases and J by 3 bases. CDR3 coding DNA: TGCGCCAGCAGCTCCGGGACAGGGTCCAATCAGCCCCAGCATTTT. Translating gives CASSSGTGSNQPQHF.

Only a few counts were recorded for this clonotype. The rearrangement uses TRBV20-1 and TRBJ2-3, with D possibly TRBD2 on 5 matching bases. V lost 2 bases and J 5 bases, leaving 17 bases between the germline ends. Germline V gene data show CDR1 as DFQATT and CDR2 as SNEGSKA (reference sequence). The CDR3 runs to 15 residues. The CDR3 region has the DNA TGCAGTGCTAGACAGCCCGGGAACGGGAAAGATACGCAGTATTTT. Residues: CSARQPGNGKDTQYF.

Only a few counts were recorded for this clonotype. The chain is built from TRBV20-1 and TRBJ2-5; 10 positions agree with TRBD2. The length of the CDR3 is 16 residues. Germline V CDR1 and CDR2: DFQATT, SNEGSKA (reference sequence). V shed 4 bases, J shed 2 bases, and the junction held 10 bases outside the gene matches. CDR3 in DNA: TGCAGTGCTACAACAACTAGCGGGGCACCACAAGAGACCCAGTACTTC. This gives the protein CSATTTSGAPQETQYF.

This chain uses TRBV10-2 with TRBJ2-3; D ambiguous. Per the germline V gene, CDR1 is WSHSY and CDR2 is SAAADI. CDR3 size: 14 residues. Trimming shortened V by 2 bases and J by 5 bases, and 11 bases separated the two germline ends. In nucleotides, the CDR3 is TGCGCCAGCAGTGAGCCGCCACCGGGAGATACGCAGTATTTT. Residues: CASSEPPPGDTQYF.

This clonotype occurred a few times. The V call is TRBV28, the J call TRBJ1-1; 9 bases are shared with TRBD1. The CDR3 spans 15 residues. The germline CDR1 and CDR2 sequences are MDHEN and SYDVKM. Unmatched junction bases numbered 4, after V lost 4 bases and J lost 1 base. The chain's CDR3 is CASSSPGQGNTEAFF. Here the CDR3 DNA reads TGTGCCAGCAGTTCTCCGGGACAGGGGAACACTGAAGCTTTCTTT.

This clonotype turned up a few times. This chain uses TRBV6-6 with TRBJ2-7, with D perhaps matching TRBD1 (6 bases). The CDR3 is made up of 15 amino acids. V gave up 6 bases and J gave up 2 bases, with 17 bases separating them. The germline gives CDR1 MNHNY, CDR2 SVGAGI (reference sequence). CDR3 DNA sequence: TGTGCCAGCAGCCGGACAGAAGGGTTCGCCTACGAGCAGTACTTC. Its protein is CASSRTEGFAYEQYF.

This clonotype was seen repeatedly, ten times or more. The chain combines TRBV18 with TRBJ2-1; D is perhaps TRBD1 (5 bases). CDR1 is KGHSH and CDR2 is LQKENI in the germline V gene. The CDR3 is made up of 14 amino acids. V lost 2 bases and J 5 bases, leaving 10 bases between the germline ends. CDR3 region: CASSPGQSNNEQFF. Written as DNA, the CDR3 is TGTGCCAGCTCACCAGGACAAAGTAACAATGAGCAGTTCTTC. The full variable domain, in which reference TRBV18 and TRBJ2-1 provide the parts outside the CDR3, is NAGVMQNPRHLVRRRGQEARLRCSPMKGHSHVYWYRQLPEEGLKFMVYLQKENIIDESGMPKERFSAEFPKEGPSILRIQQVVRGDSAAYFCASSPGQSNNEQFFGPGTRLTVL.

The gene calls are TRBV5-1 and TRBJ2-2; TRBD1 matches 7 bases. The length of the CDR3 is 16 residues. The germline gives CDR1 SGHRS, CDR2 YFSETQ. J gave up 3 bases and V 3 bases, and 8 bases lay outside the gene matches. The CDR3 bases are TGCGCCAGCAGCTCCCTGGGACAGTCGGACACCGGGGAGCTGTTTTTT. The encoded protein is CASSSLGQSDTGELFF.

This clonotype showed up just a few times. The rearrangement links TRBV3-1 to TRBJ2-7, with D perhaps being TRBD1 or TRBD2 (6 bases each). Germline V CDR1 and CDR2: LGHDT, YNNKEL (reference sequence). The CDR3 is 15 amino acids. V was trimmed by 1 base and J by 3 bases, leaving 13 bases between them. The CDR3 DNA reads TGTGCCAGCAGCCAAGGGGTAGCGGACAGCTACGAGCAGTACTTC. Its translation is CASSQGVADSYEQYF.

The rearrangement links TRBV3-1 to TRBJ2-1; 11 bases are shared with TRBD2. CDR3 length: 15 amino acids. The V segment lost 4 bases and the J segment 8 bases; nucleotides outside the gene matches: 7. Germline assignment: CDR1 LGHDT and CDR2 YNNKEL (reference sequence). The CDR3 region is CASSLLAGGGDEQFF. CDR3 DNA sequence: TGTGCCAGCAGCCTTTTAGCGGGAGGGGGCGATGAGCAGTTCTTC.

CDR3 coding DNA: TGTGCCAGCATCCCAGCGGGGACTAATGAAAAACTGTTTTTT. Its translation: CASIPAGTNEKLFF. The rearrangement joins TRBV28 to TRBJ1-4; no clear D. The CDR3 is 14 amino acids. V dropped 7 bases and J dropped 2 bases, with 11 bases sitting between them. Germline CDR1 MDHEN, CDR2 SYDVKM.

This clonotype came up many times. The chain links TRBV7-8 to TRBJ1-5, with no clear D. The CDR3 is 16 amino acids. Germline V CDR1 and CDR2: SGHVS, FQNEAQ. V was cut by 1 base and J by 2 bases, with 12 bases left in between. The CDR3 is CASSLVGGWGNQPQHF. The CDR3, as DNA: TGTGCCAGCAGCTTAGTCGGCGGTTGGGGCAATCAGCCCCAGCATTTT.

This clonotype was observed many times. The chain joins TRBV5-6 to TRBJ1-1; the match to TRBD1 covers 7 bases. Per germline, CDR1 SGHDT and CDR2 YYEEEE. The CDR3 loop spans 14 amino acids. The ends lost 3 bases at V and 2 bases at J; junction bases unmatched: 4. CDR3 region: CASSSNRGNTEAFF. CDR3 nucleotides: TGTGCCAGCAGCTCAAACAGGGGCAACACTGAAGCTTTCTTT.

This clonotype was recorded a few times. In nucleotides, the CDR3 is TGTGCCAGCAGTCGTAGCGGGAGGGCCGGCGCAGATACGCAGTATTTT. Protein sequence: CASSRSGRAGADTQYF. The gene calls are TRBV12-3 or TRBV12-4 and TRBJ2-3, with 11 bases lining up with TRBD2. Trimming removed 5 bases from V and 4 bases from J; junction bases left unmatched: 8. This CDR3 has 16 residues.

A few counts support this clonotype. This rearrangement joins TRBV20-1 to TRBJ1-6; D possibly corresponds to TRBD1 (6 bases). The CDR3 loop spans 15 amino acids. Germline lookup yields CDR1 DFQATT and CDR2 SNEGSKA (reference sequence). V was pared by 3 bases and J by 7 bases, with 16 bases between. CDR3 coding DNA: TGCAGTGCTAGGCTGGGAGGACAGCTCAATTCACCCCTCCACTTT. Protein sequence: CSARLGGQLNSPLHF.

The chain employs TRBV7-9 and TRBJ2-2; 13 nucleotides align to TRBD2. Germline lookup yields CDR1 SEHNR and CDR2 FQNEAQ (reference sequence). CDR3 length: 17 amino acids. V dropped 5 bases and J dropped 7; count of bases not matched to a gene: 10. The CDR3 nucleotides are TGTGCCAGCAGCCAATCAAGACTAGCGGGAGGATACGGGGAGCTGTTTTTT. Encoded protein: CASSQSRLAGGYGELFF.

In this sample, this clonotype turned up a few times. This chain connects TRBV28 to TRBJ2-1, with D possibly being TRBD2 (5 bases). V was trimmed by 6 bases and J by 4 bases, leaving 13 bases between them. Germline V lookup: CDR1 MDHEN, CDR2 SYDVKM. This CDR3 spans 14 amino acids. The CDR3 DNA reads TGTGCCAGCAGACTCACGGGATTTTACAATGAGCAGTTCTTC. It is translated as CASRLTGFYNEQFF.

This clonotype has ten or more counts. The CDR3 DNA follows: TGTGCCACCAGCAGAGGCAGATTCAATGAGCAGTTCTTC. The encoded protein is CATSRGRFNEQFF. The chain has TRBV15 and TRBJ2-1; D is ambiguous. The length of the CDR3 is 13 residues. Germline V gene lookup returns CDR1 LNHNV and CDR2 YYDKDF (reference sequence). Trimming stripped 1 base from V and 6 bases from J, with 7 bases between. The full variable domain, its missing parts supplied by reference TRBV15 and TRBJ2-1, is DAMVIQNPRYQVTQFGKPVTLSCSQTLNHNVMYWYQQKSSQAPKLLFHYYDKDFNNEADTPDNFQSRRPNTSFCFLDIRSPGLGDTAMYLCATSRGRFNEQFFGPGTRLTVL.

The chain combines TRBV28 with TRBJ2-7; 7 nucleotides line up with TRBD2. V gave up 10 bases and J gave up 4 bases; unmatched junction bases: 7. Per the germline V gene, CDR1 is MDHEN and CDR2 is SYDVKM. The CDR3 length is 12 residues. The CDR3 DNA reads as TGTGCCACCCAGCGGGACGTTTACGAGCAGTACTTC. Translation gives CATQRDVYEQYF.

The rearrangement uses TRBV5-4 and TRBJ2-1; D call uncertain. Trimming pared 1 base from V and 0 bases from J, leaving 11 bases between. Germline CDR1 and CDR2: SGHNT and YYREEE (reference sequence). This CDR3 has 16 amino acids. CDR3 region: CASSLNVWSSYNEQFF. The CDR3 DNA is TGTGCCAGCAGCTTGAACGTGTGGAGCTCCTACAATGAGCAGTTCTTC.

This clonotype was seen only a few times. The chain is built from TRBV28 and TRBJ1-4; D possibly corresponds to TRBD1 (5 bases). Per the germline V gene, CDR1 is MDHEN and CDR2 is SYDVKM. The CDR3 totals 15 residues. V was clipped by 3 bases and J by 7 bases, with 15 bases between them. CDR3 bases: TGTGCCAGCAGTTTGGGACGGCTGTTCGGTGAAAAACTGTTTTTT. It encodes CASSLGRLFGEKLFF.

This clonotype was counted a few times. The V and J genes are TRBV19 and TRBJ1-5; TRBD1 matches at 8 bases. CDR3 size: 15 residues. Germline V gives CDR1 LNHDA, CDR2 SQIVND (reference sequence). Trimming cost V 2 bases and J 6 bases; bases outside gene matches: 6. CDR3 protein: CASSIQGAPPQPQHF. The CDR3 DNA reads as TGTGCCAGTAGTATACAGGGGGCGCCCCCTCAGCCCCAGCATTTT.

This clonotype was found once. At one end, the junction sequence differs from germline, possibly due to a read error. This rearrangement joins TRBV20-1 to TRBJ1-2; D not certain. The CDR3 length is 14 residues. CDR1 and CDR2 from the germline V gene are DFQATT and SNEGSKA (reference sequence). The CDR3 is CSTDPDTANYAYTF. The CDR3 bases are TGCAGTACGGACCCTGACACCGCTAACTATGCCTACACCTTC.

The chain recombines TRBV21-1 with TRBJ2-2; TRBD1, the table's D call, was not compared with the DNA. TRBV21-1 is reported as a pseudogene. The CDR3 runs 13 residues. Here the CDR3 reads CASTRGDTGELFF. The CDR3 nucleotides are TGTGCCAGCACCCGGGGGGACACCGGGGAGCTGTTTTTT.

This chain joins TRBV2 and TRBJ2-1; 10 bases line up with TRBD2. J gave up 3 bases and V 11 bases, and 10 bases lay outside the gene matches. Per germline, CDR1 SNHLY and CDR2 FYNNEI. The CDR3 consists of 15 residues. The chain's CDR3 is CASTGLAGDYNEQFF. CDR3 DNA sequence: TGTGCCTCCACCGGGCTAGCGGGAGACTACAATGAGCAGTTCTTC.

The V call is TRBV20-1, the J call TRBJ2-5, with 8 nucleotides matching TRBD2. CDR3 length: 15 residues. CDR1 DFQATT and CDR2 SNEGSKA come from the germline V gene (reference sequence). With 1 base clipped from V and 4 bases from J, the junction kept 8 bases outside the gene matches. DNA of the CDR3: TGCAGTGCTAGAGCGGAGCGGGGGACGGGAGAGACCCAGTACTTC. It translates to CSARAERGTGETQYF.

This clonotype was counted ten times or more. DNA of the CDR3: TGCGCCAGCAGCTTGGGACTACAGGGGATGAACACTGAAGCTTTCTTT. Amino acids: CASSLGLQGMNTEAFF. The rearrangement joins TRBV5-1 to TRBJ1-1; 7 positions agree with TRBD1. V was clipped by 0 bases and J by 0 bases; unmatched bases: 5. CDR1 and CDR2 (germline): SGHRS, YFSETQ. The CDR3 sequence is 16 residues long.

The rearrangement joins TRBV20-1 to TRBJ1-3; perhaps TRBD1 as D (6 bases). V dropped 6 bases and J dropped 2 bases, with 14 bases sitting between them. Germline lookup yields CDR1 DFQATT and CDR2 SNEGSKA (reference sequence). The CDR3 totals 14 residues. CDR3 DNA sequence: TGCAGTGCAGGGAGGGGGGGCACTGGAAACACCATATATTTT. Translation: CSAGRGGTGNTIYF.

This chain uses TRBV7-2 with TRBJ2-7; D remains ambiguous. The length of the CDR3 is 12 residues. Looked up from germline, CDR1 is SGHTA and CDR2 is FQGNSA. The V gene lost 5 bases and the J gene lost 3 bases, with 8 bases spanning the gap. The CDR3 DNA is TGTGCCAGCAGCCCAGATTTCTACGAGCAGTACTTC. Its translation is CASSPDFYEQYF. The full variable domain, in which reference TRBV7-2 and TRBJ2-7 provide the parts outside the CDR3, is GAGVSQSPSNKVTEKGKDVELRCDPISGHTALYWYRQSLGQGLEFLIYFQGNSAPDKSGLPSDRFSAERTGGSVSTLTIQRTQQEDSAVYLCASSPDFYEQYFGPGTRLTVT.

The genes are TRBV4-3 and TRBJ2-1; D call uncertain. Germline V gene lookup returns CDR1 LGHNA and CDR2 YSLEER. The CDR3 extends over 13 amino acids. Trimming pared 4 bases from V and 6 bases from J, leaving 10 bases between. The CDR3 region has the DNA TGCGCCAGCAGCCTCCATGTGGGCAATGAGCAGTTCTTC. Protein: CASSLHVGNEQFF.

This clonotype was seen only a few times. The chain recombines TRBV7-6 with TRBJ2-2, with D perhaps TRBD1 (5 bases). The CDR3 runs 14 residues. V dropped 1 base and J dropped 4 bases, with 7 bases sitting between them. Germline values: CDR1 SGHVS, CDR2 FNYEAQ. For the CDR3, the DNA is TGTGCCAGCAGCTTAGGCGACAGCACCGGGGAGCTGTTTTTT. It codes for CASSLGDSTGELFF.

The chain couples TRBV7-2 to TRBJ2-1; D is ambiguous. CDR3 size: 11 residues. V lost 2 bases and J 10 bases, leaving 6 bases between the germline ends. Germline V gene data show CDR1 as SGHTA and CDR2 as FQGNSA. CDR3 amino acids: CASSLHEEQFF. CDR3 bases: TGTGCCAGCAGCTTACACGAGGAGCAGTTCTTC.